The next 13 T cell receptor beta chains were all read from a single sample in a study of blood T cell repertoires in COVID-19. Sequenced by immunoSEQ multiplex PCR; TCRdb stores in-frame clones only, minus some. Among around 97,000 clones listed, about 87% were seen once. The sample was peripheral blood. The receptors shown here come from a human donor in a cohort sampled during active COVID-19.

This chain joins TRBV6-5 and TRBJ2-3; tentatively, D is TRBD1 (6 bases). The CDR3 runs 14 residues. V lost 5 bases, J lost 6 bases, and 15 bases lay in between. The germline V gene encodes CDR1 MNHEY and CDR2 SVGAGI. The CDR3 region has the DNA TGTGCCAGCAGTCCTACCTCAGGGGCGGATACGCAGTATTTT. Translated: CASSPTSGADTQYF.

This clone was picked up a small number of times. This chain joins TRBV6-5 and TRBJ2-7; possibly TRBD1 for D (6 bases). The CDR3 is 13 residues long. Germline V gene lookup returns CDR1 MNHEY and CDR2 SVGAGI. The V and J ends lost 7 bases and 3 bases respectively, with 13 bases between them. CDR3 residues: CASTADSHYEQYF. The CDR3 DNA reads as TGTGCCAGCACCGCGGACAGCCACTACGAGCAGTACTTC.

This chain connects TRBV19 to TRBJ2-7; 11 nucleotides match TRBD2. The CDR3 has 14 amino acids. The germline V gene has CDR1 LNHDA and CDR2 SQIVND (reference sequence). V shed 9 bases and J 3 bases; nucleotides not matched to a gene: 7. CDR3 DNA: TGTGCCAGCTCCCTGACTAGCGGGATCTACGAGCAGTACTTC. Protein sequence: CASSLTSGIYEQYF.

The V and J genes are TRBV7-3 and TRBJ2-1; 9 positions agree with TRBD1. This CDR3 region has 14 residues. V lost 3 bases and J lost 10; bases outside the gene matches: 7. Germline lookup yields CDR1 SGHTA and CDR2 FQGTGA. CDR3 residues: CASSLTGGTFEQFF. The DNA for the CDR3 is TGTGCCAGCAGCTTGACAGGGGGTACTTTCGAGCAGTTCTTC.

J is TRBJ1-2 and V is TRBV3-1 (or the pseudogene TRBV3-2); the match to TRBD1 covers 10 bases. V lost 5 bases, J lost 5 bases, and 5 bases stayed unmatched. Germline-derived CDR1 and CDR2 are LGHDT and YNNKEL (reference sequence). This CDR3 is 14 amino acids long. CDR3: CASSVPGQGYGYTF. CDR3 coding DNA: TGTGCCAGCAGCGTACCGGGACAGGGGTATGGCTACACCTTC.

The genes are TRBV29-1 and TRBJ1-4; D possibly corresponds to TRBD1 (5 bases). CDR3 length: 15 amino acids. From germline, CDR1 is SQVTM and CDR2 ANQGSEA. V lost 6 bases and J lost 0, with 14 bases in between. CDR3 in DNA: TGCAGCGTCGGAGGGACGGCTGCAACTAATGAAAAACTGTTTTTT. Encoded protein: CSVGGTAATNEKLFF.

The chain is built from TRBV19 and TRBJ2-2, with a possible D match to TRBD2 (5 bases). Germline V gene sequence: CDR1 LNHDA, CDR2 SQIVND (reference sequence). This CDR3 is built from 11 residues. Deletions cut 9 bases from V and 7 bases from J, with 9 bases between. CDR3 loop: CASPGVGELFF. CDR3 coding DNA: TGTGCCAGCCCCGGGGTCGGGGAGCTGTTTTTT.

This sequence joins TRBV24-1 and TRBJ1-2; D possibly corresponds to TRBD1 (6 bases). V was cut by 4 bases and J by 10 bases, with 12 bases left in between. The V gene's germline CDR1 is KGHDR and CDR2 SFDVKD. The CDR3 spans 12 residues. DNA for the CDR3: TGTGCCACCAGTGACCAAGGGGGACCCTACACCTTC. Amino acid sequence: CATSDQGGPYTF.

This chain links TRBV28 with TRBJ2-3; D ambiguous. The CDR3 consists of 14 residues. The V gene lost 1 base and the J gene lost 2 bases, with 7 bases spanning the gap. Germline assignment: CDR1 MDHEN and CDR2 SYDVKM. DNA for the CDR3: TGTGCCAGCAGTTTATCCCAGGACACAGATACGCAGTATTTT. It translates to CASSLSQDTDTQYF.

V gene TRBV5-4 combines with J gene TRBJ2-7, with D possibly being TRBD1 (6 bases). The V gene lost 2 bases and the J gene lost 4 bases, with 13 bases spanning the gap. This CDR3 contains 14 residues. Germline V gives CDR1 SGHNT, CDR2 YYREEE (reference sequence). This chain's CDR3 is CASSFRGGIYEQYF. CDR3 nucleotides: TGTGCCAGCAGCTTTCGAGGGGGAATATACGAGCAGTACTTC.

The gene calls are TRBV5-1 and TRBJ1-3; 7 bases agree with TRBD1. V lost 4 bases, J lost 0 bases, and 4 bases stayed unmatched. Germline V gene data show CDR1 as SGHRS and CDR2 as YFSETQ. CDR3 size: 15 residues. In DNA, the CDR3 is TGCGCCAGCAGCAGGACAGGTAACTCTGGAAACACCATATATTTT. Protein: CASSRTGNSGNTIYF.

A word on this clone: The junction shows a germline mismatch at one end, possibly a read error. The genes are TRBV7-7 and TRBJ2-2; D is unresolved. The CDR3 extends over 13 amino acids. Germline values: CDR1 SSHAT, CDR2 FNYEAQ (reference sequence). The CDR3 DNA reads TGTGCTAGCAGCTTAGACCTATCCGGGGAGCTGTTTTTT. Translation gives CASSLDLSGELFF.

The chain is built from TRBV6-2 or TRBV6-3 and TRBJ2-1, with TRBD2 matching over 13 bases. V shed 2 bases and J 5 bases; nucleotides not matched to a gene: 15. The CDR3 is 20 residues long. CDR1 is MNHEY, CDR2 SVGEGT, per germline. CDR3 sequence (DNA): TGTGCCAGCAGTTACGACCAAGAGAGAGAAGGACTAGCGGGGGACAATGAGCAGTTCTTC. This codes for CASSYDQEREGLAGDNEQFF.